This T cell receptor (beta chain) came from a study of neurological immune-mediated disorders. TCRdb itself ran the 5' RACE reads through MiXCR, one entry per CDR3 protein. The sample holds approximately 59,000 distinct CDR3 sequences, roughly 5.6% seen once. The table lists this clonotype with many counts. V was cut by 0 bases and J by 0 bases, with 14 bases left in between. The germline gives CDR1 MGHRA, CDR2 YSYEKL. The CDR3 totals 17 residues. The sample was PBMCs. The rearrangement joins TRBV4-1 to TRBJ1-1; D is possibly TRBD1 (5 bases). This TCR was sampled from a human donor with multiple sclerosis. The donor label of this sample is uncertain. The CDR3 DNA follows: TGCGCCAGCAGCCAAGATGGGGCAGGGAGGCTGAACACTGAAGCTTTCTTT. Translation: CASSQDGAGRLNTEAFF.